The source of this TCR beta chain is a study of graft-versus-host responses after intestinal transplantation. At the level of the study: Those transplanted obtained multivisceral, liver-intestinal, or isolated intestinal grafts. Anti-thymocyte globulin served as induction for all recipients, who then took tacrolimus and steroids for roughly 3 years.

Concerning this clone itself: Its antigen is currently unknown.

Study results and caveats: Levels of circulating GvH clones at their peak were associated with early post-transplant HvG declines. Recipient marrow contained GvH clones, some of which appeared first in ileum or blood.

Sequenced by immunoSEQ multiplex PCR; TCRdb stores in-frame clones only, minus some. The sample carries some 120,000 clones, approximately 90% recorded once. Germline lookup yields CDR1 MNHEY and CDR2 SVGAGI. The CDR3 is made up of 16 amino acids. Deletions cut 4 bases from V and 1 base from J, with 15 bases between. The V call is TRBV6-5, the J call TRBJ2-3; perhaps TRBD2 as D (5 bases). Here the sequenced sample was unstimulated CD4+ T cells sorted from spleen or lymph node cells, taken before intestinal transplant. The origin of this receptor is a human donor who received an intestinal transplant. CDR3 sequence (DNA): TGTGCCAGCAGTTGGGGAGATGGGGTGCGCACAGATACGCAGTATTTT. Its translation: CASSWGDGVRTDTQYF.